This record looks at one T cell receptor beta chain sequence and its context. Some clones are missing from TCRdb's copy, which holds only in-frame ones; the method was immunoSEQ multiplex PCR. The table records 250,000 to 350,000 clones, approximately 85% of them present only once. Seattle patients were enrolled during active infection and followed longitudinally. The data derive from a study of blood T cell repertoires in COVID-19. For the study at large: PBMCs, B-cell-depleted T cells, or T cells provided the cDNA or gDNA that made up the material.

The TCR sequence derives from a human donor with COVID-19, enrolled during active disease. The donor label of this sample is uncertain. The sample taken for sequencing was peripheral blood.

The CDR3 here is CASSIPGGGANVLTF. DNA of the CDR3: TGTGCCAGTAGTATACCCGGGGGTGGGGCCAACGTCCTGACTTTC. The chain couples TRBV19 to TRBJ2-6; the D gene is possibly TRBD2 (6 bases). Germline-derived CDR1 and CDR2 are LNHDA and SQIVND (reference sequence). The V and J ends lost 2 bases and 3 bases respectively, with 8 bases between them. The CDR3 covers 15 residues.